This T cell receptor (beta chain) comes out of a study of T-cell reconstitution after alpha-beta-depleted transplantation in children. The CDR3 has 16 residues. Germline lookup yields CDR1 DFQATT and CDR2 SNEGSKA (reference sequence). The V and J ends lost 4 bases and 4 bases, in that order; junction bases with no gene match: 7. Researchers prepared the TCRbeta library using unique molecular identifiers, the study reports. TCRdb reprocessed the PCR reads via MiXCR and lists one record per CDR3 protein. The repertoire holds around 530,000 distinct CDR3 sequences, with about 33% as singletons. The TCR sequence derives from a human donor who donated a stem cell graft to a child with aplastic anemia. Sequenced material: PBMCs from the stem cell graft donor, taken from the stem cell graft. The rearrangement joins TRBV20-1 to TRBJ2-1; 13 bases are a match to TRBD2. The CDR3 DNA sequence: TGCAGTGCTACAGGGACTAGCGGGAACCCTTACAATGAGCAGTTCTTC. Protein: CSATGTSGNPYNEQFF.